Below, 8 T cell receptor beta chains from the same sample are listed, as sequenced in a study of T cell responses to AZD1222 COVID-19 vaccine. Profiling relied on immunoSEQ multiplex PCR, and the TCRdb table lists in-frame clones only, not all of them. The profile covers 120,000 or so clones, with roughly 85% appearing a single time and approximately 8.8% taken by the ten largest. The sequencing here drew on peripheral blood, taken on day 0 of AZD1222 vaccination. The receptors were gathered from an adult in good health.

The table lists this clone with a few counts. This chain joins TRBV6-5 and TRBJ1-4; D is undetermined. With 6 bases removed from V and 8 bases from J, the gap between germline ends came to 4 bases. Germline V gene lookup returns CDR1 MNHEY and CDR2 SVGAGI. The CDR3 loop spans 10 amino acids. The CDR3: CASRGEKLFF. CDR3 coding DNA: TGTGCCAGCAGGGGAGAAAAACTGTTTTTT.

This clone was counted once. J is TRBJ2-3 and V is TRBV30, with 8 bases identical to TRBD2. CDR1 and CDR2 (germline): GTSNPN, SVGIG (reference sequence). V was pared by 2 bases and J by 8 bases, with 9 bases of the junction left unmatched. CDR3 length: 14 residues. The CDR3 coding sequence is TGTGCCTGGAGTATAGAAGCGGGAGCAAGTACGCAGTATTTT. This gives the protein CAWSIEAGASTQYF.

The gene calls are TRBV6-5 and TRBJ1-1; D is ambiguous. The germline V and J ends were trimmed by 0 bases and 1 base, with 6 bases remaining between them. In germline, CDR1 is MNHEY, CDR2 SVGAGI. This CDR3 has 14 residues. CDR3 amino acids: CASSYSTENTEAFF. DNA of the CDR3: TGTGCCAGCAGTTACTCGACCGAGAACACTGAAGCTTTCTTT.

The chain employs TRBV5-1 and TRBJ2-6, with a tentative D call TRBD2 (5 bases). The V end lost 2 bases, the J end lost 0 bases, and 12 bases lay between the germline ends. Germline V CDR1 and CDR2: SGHRS, YFSETQ. The CDR3 is 17 amino acids. The CDR3 DNA is TGCGCCAGCAGCTTAGTGGACTTCCGCTCTGGGGCCAACGTCCTGACTTTC. Translating gives CASSLVDFRSGANVLTF.

This clone turned up a few times. The gene calls are TRBV10-3 and TRBJ1-3; TRBD1 matches at 7 bases. Trimming at V came to 6 bases and at J to 3 bases, leaving 11 bases not matched to a gene. There are 16 residues in the CDR3. CDR1 is ENHRY and CDR2 is SYGVKD in the germline V gene. CDR3 nucleotides: TGTGCCATCAGGGGCCCGACAGGGCCGTTTGGAAACACCATATATTTT. It encodes CAIRGPTGPFGNTIYF.

CDR3 amino acids: CASTPQIYNEQFF. The CDR3 nucleotides are TGTGCCAGCACACCCCAGATTTACAATGAGCAGTTCTTC. The chain links TRBV7-2 to TRBJ2-1; D is ambiguous. Trimming took off 7 bases at V and 4 bases at J, with 11 bases between the two ends. In germline, CDR1 is SGHTA, CDR2 FQGNSA. This CDR3 is 13 amino acids long. The full variable domain, in which reference TRBV7-2 and TRBJ2-1 provide the parts outside the CDR3, is GAGVSQSPSNKVTEKGKDVELRCDPISGHTALYWYRQSLGQGLEFLIYFQGNSAPDKSGLPSDRFSAERTGGSVSTLTIQRTQQEDSAVYLCASTPQIYNEQFFGPGTRLTVL.

The V and J genes are TRBV18 and TRBJ2-7; D might be TRBD1 or TRBD2, each matching 5 bases. From germline, CDR1 is KGHSH and CDR2 LQKENI. The CDR3 consists of 12 residues. V was cut by 5 bases and J by 6 bases, with 11 bases left in between. The CDR3 coding sequence is TGTGCCAGCTCAGGGGGTGCGAGCGAGCAGTACTTC. Amino acid sequence: CASSGGASEQYF.

For this clone: The sample has other DNA sequences that encode this CDR3 too. The chain links TRBV18 to TRBJ1-5, with a possible D match to TRBD1 (5 bases). The CDR3 consists of 15 residues. CDR1 is KGHSH and CDR2 is LQKENI in the germline V gene. Trimming stripped 3 bases from V and 1 base from J, with 10 bases between. The CDR3 protein is CASSPQGGSNQPQHF. The CDR3 nucleotides are TGTGCCAGCTCACCGCAGGGAGGGAGCAATCAGCCCCAGCATTTT.